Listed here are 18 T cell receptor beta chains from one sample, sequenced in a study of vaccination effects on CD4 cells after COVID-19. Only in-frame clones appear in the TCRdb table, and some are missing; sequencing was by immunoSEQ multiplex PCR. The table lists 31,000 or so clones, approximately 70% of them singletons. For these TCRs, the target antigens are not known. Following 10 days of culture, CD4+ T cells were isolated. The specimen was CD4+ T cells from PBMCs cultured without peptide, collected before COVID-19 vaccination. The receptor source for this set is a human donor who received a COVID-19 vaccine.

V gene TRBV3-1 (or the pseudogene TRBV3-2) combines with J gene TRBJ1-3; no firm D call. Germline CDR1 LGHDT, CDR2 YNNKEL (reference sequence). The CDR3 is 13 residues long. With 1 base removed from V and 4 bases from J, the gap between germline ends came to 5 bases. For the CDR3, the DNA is TGTGCCAGCAGCCAAGGGCCAGGAAACACCATATATTTT. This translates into CASSQGPGNTIYF.

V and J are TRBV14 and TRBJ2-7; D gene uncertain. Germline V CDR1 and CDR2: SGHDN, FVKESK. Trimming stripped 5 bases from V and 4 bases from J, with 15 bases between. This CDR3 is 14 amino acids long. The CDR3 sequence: CASSKDPTIYEQYF. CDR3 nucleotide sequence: TGTGCCAGCAGCAAGGACCCGACGATATACGAGCAGTACTTC.

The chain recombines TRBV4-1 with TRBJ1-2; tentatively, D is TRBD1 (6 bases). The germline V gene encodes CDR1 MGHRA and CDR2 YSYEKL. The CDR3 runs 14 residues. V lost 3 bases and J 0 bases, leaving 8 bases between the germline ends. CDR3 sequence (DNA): TGCGCCAGCAGCCAGGGGGCGGCTAACTATGGCTACACCTTC. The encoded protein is CASSQGAANYGYTF.

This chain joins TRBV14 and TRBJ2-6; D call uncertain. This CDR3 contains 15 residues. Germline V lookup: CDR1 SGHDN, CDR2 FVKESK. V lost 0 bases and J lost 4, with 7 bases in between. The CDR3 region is CASSQDGTGANVLTF. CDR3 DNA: TGTGCCAGCAGCCAAGATGGAACCGGGGCCAACGTCCTGACTTTC.

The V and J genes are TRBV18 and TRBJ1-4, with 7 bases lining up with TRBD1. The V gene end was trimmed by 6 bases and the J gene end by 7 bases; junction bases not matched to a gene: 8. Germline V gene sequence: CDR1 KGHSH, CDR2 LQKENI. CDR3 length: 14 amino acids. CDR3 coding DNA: TGTGCCAGCTCCCCTACAGGGGAGGGTGAAAAACTGTTTTTT. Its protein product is CASSPTGEGEKLFF.

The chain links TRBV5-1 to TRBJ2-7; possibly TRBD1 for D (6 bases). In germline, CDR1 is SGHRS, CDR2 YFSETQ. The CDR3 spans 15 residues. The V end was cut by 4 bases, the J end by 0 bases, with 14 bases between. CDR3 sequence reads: CASSPGTKVSYEQYF. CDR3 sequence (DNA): TGCGCCAGCAGCCCCGGGACAAAGGTCTCCTACGAGCAGTACTTC.

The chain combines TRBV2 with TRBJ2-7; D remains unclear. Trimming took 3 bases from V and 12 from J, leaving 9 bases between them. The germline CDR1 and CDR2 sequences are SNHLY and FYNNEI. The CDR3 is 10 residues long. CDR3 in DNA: TGTGCCAGCAGTGACCCCGGCTCGTACTTC. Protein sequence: CASSDPGSYF.

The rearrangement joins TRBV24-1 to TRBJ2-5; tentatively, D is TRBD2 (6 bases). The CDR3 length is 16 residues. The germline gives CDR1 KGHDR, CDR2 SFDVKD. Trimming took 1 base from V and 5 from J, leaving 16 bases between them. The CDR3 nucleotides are TGTGCCACCAGTGATTTAAAATTTGGAGGGAGGGAGACCCAGTACTTC. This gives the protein CATSDLKFGGRETQYF.

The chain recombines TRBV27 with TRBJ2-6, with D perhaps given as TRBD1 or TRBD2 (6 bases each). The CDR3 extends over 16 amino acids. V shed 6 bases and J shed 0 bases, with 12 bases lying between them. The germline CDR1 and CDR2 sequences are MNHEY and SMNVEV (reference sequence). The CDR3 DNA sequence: TGTGCCAGCAGGAGGGGGGACACCTCTGGGGCCAACGTCCTGACTTTC. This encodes CASRRGDTSGANVLTF.

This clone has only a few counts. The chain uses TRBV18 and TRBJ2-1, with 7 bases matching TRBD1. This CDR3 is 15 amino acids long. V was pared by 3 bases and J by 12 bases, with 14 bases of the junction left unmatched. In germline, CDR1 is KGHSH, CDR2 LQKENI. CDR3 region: CASSPGTDLVSGQFF. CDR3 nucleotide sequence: TGTGCCAGCTCACCGGGGACAGACCTCGTATCAGGGCAGTTCTTC.

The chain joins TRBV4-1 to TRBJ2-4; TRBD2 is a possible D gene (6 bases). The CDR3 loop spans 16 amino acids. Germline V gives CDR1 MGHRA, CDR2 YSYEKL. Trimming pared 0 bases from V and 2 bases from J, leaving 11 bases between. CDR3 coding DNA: TGCGCCAGCAGCCAAGATGGAGGAGGGTCCAAAAACATTCAGTACTTC. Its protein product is CASSQDGGGSKNIQYF.

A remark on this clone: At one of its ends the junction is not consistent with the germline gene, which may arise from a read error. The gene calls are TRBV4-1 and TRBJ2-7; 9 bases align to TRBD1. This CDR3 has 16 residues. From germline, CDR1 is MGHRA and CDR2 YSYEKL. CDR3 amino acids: CASSKGGTGNSNEQYF. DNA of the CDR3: TGCGCCAGCAGCAAAGGGGGGACAGGGAACTCCAACGAGCAGTACTTC.

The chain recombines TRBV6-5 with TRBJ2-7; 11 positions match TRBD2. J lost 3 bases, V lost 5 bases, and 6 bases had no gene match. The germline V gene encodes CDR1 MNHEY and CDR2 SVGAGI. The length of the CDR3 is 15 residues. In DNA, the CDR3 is TGTGCCAGCAGTAACCTAGCGGGAGGCAGCTACGAGCAGTACTTC. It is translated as CASSNLAGGSYEQYF.

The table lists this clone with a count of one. CDR3 amino acids: CASSLLGTGVSPLHF. CDR3 nucleotide sequence: TGTGCCAGCAGTTTATTAGGGACAGGAGTTTCACCCCTCCACTTT. This chain uses TRBV27 with TRBJ1-6, with 8 positions matching TRBD1. The V gene's germline CDR1 is MNHEY and CDR2 SMNVEV (reference sequence). CDR3 size: 15 residues. Trimming cost V 1 base and J 9 bases; bases outside gene matches: 5.

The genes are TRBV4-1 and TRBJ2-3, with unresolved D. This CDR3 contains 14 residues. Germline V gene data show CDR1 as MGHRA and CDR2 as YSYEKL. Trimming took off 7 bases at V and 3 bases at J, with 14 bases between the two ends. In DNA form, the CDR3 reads TGCGCCAGCACCAGGACGGTGGGGACAGATACGCAGTATTTT. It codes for CASTRTVGTDTQYF.

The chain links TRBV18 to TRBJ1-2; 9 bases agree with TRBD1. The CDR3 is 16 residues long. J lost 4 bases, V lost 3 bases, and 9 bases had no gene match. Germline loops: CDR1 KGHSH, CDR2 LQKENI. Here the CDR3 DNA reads TGTGCCAGCTCACCCGCACAGGGGGCGCGGGGCTATGGCTACACCTTC. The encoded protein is CASSPAQGARGYGYTF.

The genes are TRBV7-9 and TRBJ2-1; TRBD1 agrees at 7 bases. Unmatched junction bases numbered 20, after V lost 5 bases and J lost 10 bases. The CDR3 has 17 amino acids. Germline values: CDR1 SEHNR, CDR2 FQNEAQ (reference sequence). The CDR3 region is CASSLVTVRGGRHEQFF. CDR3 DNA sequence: TGTGCCAGCAGCCTAGTCACCGTGAGAGGGGGCAGGCACGAGCAGTTCTTC.

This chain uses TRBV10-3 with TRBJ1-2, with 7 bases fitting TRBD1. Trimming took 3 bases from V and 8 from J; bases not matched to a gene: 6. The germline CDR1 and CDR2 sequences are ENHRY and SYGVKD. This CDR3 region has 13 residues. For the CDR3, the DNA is TGTGCCATCAGTGATAGGCAGGGGGGAGGCTACACCTTC. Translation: CAISDRQGGGYTF.